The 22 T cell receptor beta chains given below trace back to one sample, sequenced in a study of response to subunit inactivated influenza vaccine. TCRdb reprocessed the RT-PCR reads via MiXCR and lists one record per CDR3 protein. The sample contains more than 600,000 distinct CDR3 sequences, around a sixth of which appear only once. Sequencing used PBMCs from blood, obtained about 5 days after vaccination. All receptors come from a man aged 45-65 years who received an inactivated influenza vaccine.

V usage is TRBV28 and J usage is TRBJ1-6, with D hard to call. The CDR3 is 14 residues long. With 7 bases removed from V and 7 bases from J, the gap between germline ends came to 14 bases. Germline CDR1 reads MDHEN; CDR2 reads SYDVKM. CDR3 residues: CASKRRVGNSPLHF. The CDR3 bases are TGTGCCAGCAAACGACGGGTAGGGAATTCACCCCTCCACTTT.

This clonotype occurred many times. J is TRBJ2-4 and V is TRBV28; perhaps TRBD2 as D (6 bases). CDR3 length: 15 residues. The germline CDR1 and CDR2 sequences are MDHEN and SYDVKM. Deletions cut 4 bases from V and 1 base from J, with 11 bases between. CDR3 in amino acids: CASSSASGAKNIQYF. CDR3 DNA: TGTGCCAGCAGTTCGGCCAGCGGGGCCAAAAACATTCAGTACTTC.

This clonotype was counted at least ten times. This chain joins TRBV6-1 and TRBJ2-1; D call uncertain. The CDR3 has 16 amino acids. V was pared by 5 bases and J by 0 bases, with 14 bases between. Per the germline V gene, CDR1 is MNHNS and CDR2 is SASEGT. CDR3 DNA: TGTGCCAGCAGTCCTAGACTCCAAAGCTCCTACAATGAGCAGTTCTTC. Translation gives CASSPRLQSSYNEQFF.

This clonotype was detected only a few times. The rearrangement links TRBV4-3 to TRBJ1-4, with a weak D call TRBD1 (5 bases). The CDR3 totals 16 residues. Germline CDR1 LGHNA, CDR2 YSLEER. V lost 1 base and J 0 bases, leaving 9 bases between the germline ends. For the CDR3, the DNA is TGCGCCAGCAGCCAAGTGGGGACCCCAACTAATGAAAAACTGTTTTTT. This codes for CASSQVGTPTNEKLFF.

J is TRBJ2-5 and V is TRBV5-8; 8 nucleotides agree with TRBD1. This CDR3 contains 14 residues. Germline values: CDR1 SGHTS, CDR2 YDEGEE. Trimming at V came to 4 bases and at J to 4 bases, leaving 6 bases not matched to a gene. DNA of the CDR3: TGTGCCAGCAGCCCGCTACAGGGGGGAGAGACCCAGTACTTC. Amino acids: CASSPLQGGETQYF. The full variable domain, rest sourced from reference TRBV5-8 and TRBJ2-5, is EAGVTQSPTHLIKTRGQQATLRCSPISGHTSVYWYQQALGLGLQFLLWYDEGEERNRGNFPPRFSGRQFPNYSSELNVNALELEDSALYLCASSPLQGGETQYFGPGTRLLVL.

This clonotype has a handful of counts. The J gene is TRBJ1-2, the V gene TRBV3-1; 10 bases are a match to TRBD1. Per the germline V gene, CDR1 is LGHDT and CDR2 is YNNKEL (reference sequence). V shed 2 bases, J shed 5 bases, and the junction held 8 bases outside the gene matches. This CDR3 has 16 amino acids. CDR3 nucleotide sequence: TGTGCCAGCAGCCAAAAGTCGACAGGGGGCGGGTATGGCTACACCTTC. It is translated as CASSQKSTGGGYGYTF.

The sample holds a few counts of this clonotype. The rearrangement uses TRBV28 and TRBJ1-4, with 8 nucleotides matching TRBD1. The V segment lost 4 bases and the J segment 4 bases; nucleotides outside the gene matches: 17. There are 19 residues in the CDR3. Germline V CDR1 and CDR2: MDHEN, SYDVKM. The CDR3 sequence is CASSSTGTGLSPFNEKLFF. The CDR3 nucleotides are TGTGCCAGCAGTTCCACCGGGACAGGCCTCTCCCCCTTTAATGAAAAACTGTTTTTT. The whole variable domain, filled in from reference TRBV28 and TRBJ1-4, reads DVKVTQSSRYLVKRTGEKVFLECVQDMDHENMFWYRQDPGLGLRLIYFSYDVKMKEKGDIPEGYSVSREKKERFSLILESASTNQTSMYLCASSSTGTGLSPFNEKLFFGSGTQLSVL.

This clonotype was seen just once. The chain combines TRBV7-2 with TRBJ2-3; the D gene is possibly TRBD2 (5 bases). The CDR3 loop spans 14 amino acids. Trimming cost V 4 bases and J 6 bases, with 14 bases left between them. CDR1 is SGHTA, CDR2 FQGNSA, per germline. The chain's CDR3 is CASSSGRGDDTQYF. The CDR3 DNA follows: TGTGCCAGCAGCTCCGGCCGGGGTGATGATACGCAGTATTTT.

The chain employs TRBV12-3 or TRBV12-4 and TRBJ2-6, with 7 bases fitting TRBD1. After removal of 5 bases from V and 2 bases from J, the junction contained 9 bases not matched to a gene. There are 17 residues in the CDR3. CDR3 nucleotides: TGTGCCAGCAGTGACAGGGTGCGTGGAACTGGGGCCAACGTCCTGACTTTC. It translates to CASSDRVRGTGANVLTF.

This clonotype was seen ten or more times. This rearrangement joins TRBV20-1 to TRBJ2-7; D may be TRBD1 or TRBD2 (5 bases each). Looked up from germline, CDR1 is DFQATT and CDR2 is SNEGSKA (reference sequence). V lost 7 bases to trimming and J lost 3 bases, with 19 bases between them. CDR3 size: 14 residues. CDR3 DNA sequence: TGCAGTGGGTCACCGGGGCCAAATTACTACGAGCAGTACTTC. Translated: CSGSPGPNYYEQYF.

DNA for the CDR3: TGCGCCAGCAGCTTCGGACAGGGTACGGAGACCCAGTACTTC. Protein product: CASSFGQGTETQYF. This chain joins TRBV5-1 and TRBJ2-5, with 8 bases identical to TRBD1. Unmatched junction bases numbered 5, after V lost 2 bases and J lost 5 bases. The CDR3 has 14 amino acids. CDR1 is SGHRS and CDR2 is YFSETQ in the germline V gene.

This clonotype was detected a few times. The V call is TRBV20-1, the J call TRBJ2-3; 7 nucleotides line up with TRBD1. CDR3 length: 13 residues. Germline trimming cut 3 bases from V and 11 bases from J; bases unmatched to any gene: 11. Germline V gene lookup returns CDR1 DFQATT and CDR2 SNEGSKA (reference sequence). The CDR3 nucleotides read TGCAGTGCTAGTTATCCCCGGGACAGAGAGCAGTATTTT. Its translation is CSASYPRDREQYF.

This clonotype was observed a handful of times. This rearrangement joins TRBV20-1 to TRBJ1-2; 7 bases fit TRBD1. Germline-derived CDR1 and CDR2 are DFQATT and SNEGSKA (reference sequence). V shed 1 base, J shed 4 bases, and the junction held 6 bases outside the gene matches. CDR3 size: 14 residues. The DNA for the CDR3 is TGCAGTGCTAGAGTCGCCGGGACAGCCTATGGCTACACCTTC. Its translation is CSARVAGTAYGYTF.

The CDR3 region has the DNA TGTGCCAGCAGTTACTCAGCGGGAGGCACAGATACGCAGTATTTT. Residues: CASSYSAGGTDTQYF. This chain links TRBV6-2 or TRBV6-3 with TRBJ2-3; 8 bases align to TRBD2. V shed 0 bases, J shed 1 base, and the junction held 0 bases outside the gene matches. There are 15 residues in the CDR3. Looked up from germline, CDR1 is MNHEY and CDR2 is SVGEGT.

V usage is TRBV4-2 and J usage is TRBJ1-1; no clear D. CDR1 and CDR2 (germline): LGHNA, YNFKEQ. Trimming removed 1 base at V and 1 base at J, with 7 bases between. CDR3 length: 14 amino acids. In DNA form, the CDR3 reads TGTGCCAGCAGCCAAGCCGTCGAGAACACTGAAGCTTTCTTT. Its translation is CASSQAVENTEAFF.

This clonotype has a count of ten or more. The CDR3 spells CASSQEGSLQPQHF. The DNA for the CDR3 is TGTGCCAGCAGCCAGGAGGGTTCGCTTCAGCCCCAGCATTTT. The V and J genes are TRBV12-3 or TRBV12-4 and TRBJ1-5; D uncertain. The germline V and J ends were trimmed by 6 bases and 6 bases, with 15 bases remaining between them. This CDR3 contains 14 residues.

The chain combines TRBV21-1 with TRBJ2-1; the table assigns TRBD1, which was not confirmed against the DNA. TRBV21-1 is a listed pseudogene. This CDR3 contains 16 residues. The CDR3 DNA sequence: TGTGCCAGCAGCACGCACGGGACAGGGCCTTACAATGAGCAGTTCTTC. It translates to CASSTHGTGPYNEQFF.

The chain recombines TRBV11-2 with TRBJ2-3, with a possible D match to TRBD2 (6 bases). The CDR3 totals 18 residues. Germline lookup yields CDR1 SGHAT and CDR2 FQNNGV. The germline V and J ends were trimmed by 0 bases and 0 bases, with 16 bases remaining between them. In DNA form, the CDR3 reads TGTGCCAGCAGCTTAGATCCCACTAGCAGTACTAGCACAGATACGCAGTATTTT. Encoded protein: CASSLDPTSSTSTDTQYF.

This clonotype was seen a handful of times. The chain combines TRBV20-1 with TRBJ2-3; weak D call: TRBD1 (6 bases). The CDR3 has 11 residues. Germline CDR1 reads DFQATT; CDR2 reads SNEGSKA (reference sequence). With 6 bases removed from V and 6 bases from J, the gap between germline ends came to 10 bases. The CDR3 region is CSAHREDTQYF. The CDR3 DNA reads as TGCAGTGCACACAGGGAGGATACGCAGTATTTT.

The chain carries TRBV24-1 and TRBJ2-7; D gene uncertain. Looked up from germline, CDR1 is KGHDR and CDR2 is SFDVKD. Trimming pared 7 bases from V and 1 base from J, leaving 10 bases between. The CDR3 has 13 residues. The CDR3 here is CATRAENSYEQYF. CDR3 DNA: TGTGCCACCAGGGCGGAAAATTCCTACGAGCAGTACTTC.

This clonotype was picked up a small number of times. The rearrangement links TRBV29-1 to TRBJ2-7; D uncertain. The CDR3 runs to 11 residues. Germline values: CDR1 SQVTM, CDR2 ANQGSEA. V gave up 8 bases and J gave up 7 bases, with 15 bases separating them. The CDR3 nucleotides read TGCAGCCAAGGACCTGAAAGGGAGCAGTACTTC. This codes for CSQGPEREQYF.

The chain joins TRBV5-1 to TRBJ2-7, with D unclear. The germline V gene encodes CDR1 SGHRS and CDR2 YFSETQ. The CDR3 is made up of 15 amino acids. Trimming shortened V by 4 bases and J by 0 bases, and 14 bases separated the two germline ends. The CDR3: CASSHSPQVSYEQYF. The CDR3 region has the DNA TGCGCCAGCAGCCACAGTCCCCAGGTCTCCTACGAGCAGTACTTC. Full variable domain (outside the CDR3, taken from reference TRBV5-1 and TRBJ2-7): KAGVTQTPRYLIKTRGQQVTLSCSPISGHRSVSWYQQTPGQGLQFLFEYFSETQRNKGNFPGRFSGRQFSNSRSEMNVSTLELGDSALYLCASSHSPQVSYEQYFGPGTRLTVT.